What follows are 11 T cell receptor beta chains derived from one specimen sequenced in a study of blood T cell repertoires in COVID-19. The table came from immunoSEQ multiplex PCR; TCRdb's copy has only in-frame clones and leaves some out. The data contain around 300,000 clones, 86% of them singletons. The specimen was peripheral blood. Receptors were obtained from a woman aged 25 to 39 with active or convalescent COVID-19.

J is TRBJ1-1 and V is TRBV6-6; the D is unclear. CDR1 MNHNY and CDR2 SVGAGI come from the germline V gene (reference sequence). There are 13 residues in the CDR3. Trimming shortened V by 7 bases and J by 0 bases, and 9 bases separated the two germline ends. In DNA, the CDR3 is TGTGCCAGCACCCGTCAGATGAACACTGAAGCTTTCTTT. This codes for CASTRQMNTEAFF.

The V gene is TRBV28, the J gene TRBJ1-4; 11 bases are shared with TRBD1. The germline gives CDR1 MDHEN, CDR2 SYDVKM. The CDR3 extends over 16 amino acids. V lost 7 bases and J lost 8; bases outside the gene matches: 12. CDR3 DNA: TGTGCCAGCAACAGAGGGACAGGGGGATTTCGGGAAAAACTGTTTTTT. It codes for CASNRGTGGFREKLFF.

The V call is TRBV6-5, the J call TRBJ2-2; weak D call: TRBD2 (5 bases). The ends were cut back, 10 bases at V and 4 bases at J, with 13 bases in the middle. Germline CDR1 is MNHEY and CDR2 is SVGAGI. CDR3 length equals 13 residues. The CDR3, as DNA: TGTGCCACCACGAGGGCGCTCACCGGGGAGCTGTTTTTT. Protein: CATTRALTGELFF.

The genes are TRBV14 and TRBJ2-5; D may be TRBD1 (6 bases). The CDR3 sequence is 15 residues long. Trimming removed 2 bases from V and 5 bases from J, with 15 bases in between. Germline loops: CDR1 SGHDN, CDR2 FVKESK. CDR3 in amino acids: CASSQKTGLWETQYF. CDR3 in DNA: TGTGCCAGCAGCCAAAAGACAGGCTTATGGGAGACCCAGTACTTC.

The V gene is TRBV6-5, the J gene TRBJ2-7; the match to TRBD2 covers 8 bases. There are 14 residues in the CDR3. The V and J ends lost 6 bases and 2 bases, in that order; junction bases with no gene match: 6. Germline V gene data show CDR1 as MNHEY and CDR2 as SVGAGI. Here the CDR3 reads CASRRAGDTYEQYF. Written as DNA, the CDR3 is TGTGCCAGCAGGCGAGCGGGGGACACCTACGAGCAGTACTTC.

The chain recombines TRBV27 with TRBJ2-1; 9 bases match TRBD1. CDR3 length equals 16 residues. In germline, CDR1 is MNHEY, CDR2 SMNVEV (reference sequence). Trimming at V came to 6 bases and at J to 7 bases, leaving 13 bases not matched to a gene. The CDR3 sequence: CASRLLRDRVRNEQFF. In DNA form, the CDR3 reads TGTGCCAGCAGACTCCTCCGGGACAGGGTCAGGAATGAGCAGTTCTTC.

The chain joins TRBV27 to TRBJ2-1; 11 positions match TRBD2. This CDR3 is 16 amino acids long. V shed 4 bases and J 4 bases; nucleotides not matched to a gene: 6. Per germline, CDR1 MNHEY and CDR2 SMNVEV (reference sequence). Here the CDR3 reads CASSSPLAGGYNEQFF. For the CDR3, the DNA is TGTGCCAGCAGTTCACCTCTAGCGGGGGGATACAATGAGCAGTTCTTC.

The CDR3 bases are TGTGCCAGCAGTCATGGTGAGGGAGGGCATGAGCAGTTCTTC. Translated: CASSHGEGGHEQFF. The chain joins TRBV6-5 to TRBJ2-1, with TRBD2 identical over 7 bases. In germline, CDR1 is MNHEY, CDR2 SVGAGI. Unmatched junction bases numbered 9, after V lost 5 bases and J lost 8 bases. There are 14 residues in the CDR3.

The chain couples TRBV5-4 to TRBJ1-2; no reliable D call. Germline lookup yields CDR1 SGHNT and CDR2 YYREEE (reference sequence). The V end was cut by 3 bases, the J end by 0 bases, with 12 bases between. CDR3 length equals 15 residues. The CDR3 spells CASSSGESANYGYTF. CDR3 bases: TGTGCCAGCAGCTCGGGAGAAAGCGCTAACTATGGCTACACCTTC.

The rearrangement joins TRBV6-5 to TRBJ1-1, with D tentatively TRBD1 (5 bases). From germline, CDR1 is MNHEY and CDR2 SVGAGI. The ends were cut back, 2 bases at V and 0 bases at J, with 10 bases in the middle. CDR3 size: 15 residues. CDR3 bases: TGTGCCAGCAGTTACCCGGGACTCCTGAACACTGAAGCTTTCTTT. It is translated as CASSYPGLLNTEAFF.

V is TRBV5-5 and J is TRBJ1-2, with D perhaps matching TRBD1 (5 bases). Germline CDR1 and CDR2: SGHKS and YYEKEE (reference sequence). This CDR3 contains 15 residues. Trimming took off 1 base at V and 0 bases at J, with 10 bases between the two ends. The CDR3 here is CASSLSGETNYGYTF. CDR3 coding DNA: TGTGCCAGCAGCTTGTCGGGGGAGACTAACTATGGCTACACCTTC.